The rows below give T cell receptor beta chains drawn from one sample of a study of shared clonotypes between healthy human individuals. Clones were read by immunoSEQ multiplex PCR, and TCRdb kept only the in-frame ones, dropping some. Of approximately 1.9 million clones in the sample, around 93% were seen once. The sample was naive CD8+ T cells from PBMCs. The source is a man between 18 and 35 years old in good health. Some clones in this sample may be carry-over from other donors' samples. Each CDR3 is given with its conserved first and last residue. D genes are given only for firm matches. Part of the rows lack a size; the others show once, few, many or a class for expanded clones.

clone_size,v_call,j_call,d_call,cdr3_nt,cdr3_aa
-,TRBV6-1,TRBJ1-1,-,TGTGCCAGCACCACGGGGAGGTATGGCACTGAAGCTTTCTTT,CASTTGRYGTEAFF
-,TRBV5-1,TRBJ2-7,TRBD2,TGCGCCAGCAGCTATGGACTAGCGGGAGTCTCCTACGAGCAGTACTTC,CASSYGLAGVSYEQYF
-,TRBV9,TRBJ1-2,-,TGTGCCAGCAGCGCACTTACAGGGTTCGGCTACACCTTC,CASSALTGFGYTF
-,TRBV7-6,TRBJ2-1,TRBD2,TGTGCCAGCAGCCGGACTAGCGGGTTTAACAATGAGCAGTTCTTC,CASSRTSGFNNEQFF
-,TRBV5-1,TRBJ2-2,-,TGCGCCAGCAGCGTGGGGACTCATGGATCCGGGGAGCTGTTTTTT,CASSVGTHGSGELFF
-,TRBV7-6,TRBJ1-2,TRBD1,TGTGCCAGCAGCACTCGGACAGGGGACAACTATGGCTACACCTTC,CASSTRTGDNYGYTF
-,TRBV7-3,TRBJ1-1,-,TGTGCCAGCAGCTTACAGAGTTTGAACACTGAAGCTTTCTTT,CASSLQSLNTEAFF
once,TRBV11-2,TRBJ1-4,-,TGTGCCAGCCTCGGGCTGCCGGCCCCAAATGAAAAACTGTTTTTT,CASLGLPAPNEKLFF
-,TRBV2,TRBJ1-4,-,TGTGCCAGCAGGGACACCTTAAATGAAAAACTGTTTTTT,CASRDTLNEKLFF
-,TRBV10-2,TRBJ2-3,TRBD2,TGCGCCAGCAGCCCGACGGGGGGGCGCACAGATACGCAGTATTTT,CASSPTGGRTDTQYF
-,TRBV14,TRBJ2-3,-,TGTGCCAGCAGCCCGAGGGCGAGCACAGATACGCAGTATTTT,CASSPRASTDTQYF
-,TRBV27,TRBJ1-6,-,TGTGCCAGCAGTCTTAGGGATCATGCTTCACCCCTCCACTTT,CASSLRDHASPLHF
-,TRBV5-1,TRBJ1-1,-,TGCGCCAGCAGCTCGGCGCCGGGTGGGAACACTGAAGCTTTCTTT,CASSSAPGGNTEAFF
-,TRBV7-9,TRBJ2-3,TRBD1,TGTGCCACCCGAGGACCGGGACAGGGAAGCACAGATACGCAGTATTTT,CATRGPGQGSTDTQYF
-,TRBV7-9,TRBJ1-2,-,TGTGCCAGCAGCCCCCCAGGTCCCATCTATGGCTACACCTTC,CASSPPGPIYGYTF
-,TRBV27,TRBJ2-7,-,TGTGCCAGCAGTTTAGGAGGAGGAGCCCTCTCCTACGAGCAGTACTTC,CASSLGGGALSYEQYF
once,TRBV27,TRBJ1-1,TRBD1,TGTGCCAGCAGCGCACGACAGGGGCCATTAGGGAACACTGAAGCTTTCTTT,CASSARQGPLGNTEAFF
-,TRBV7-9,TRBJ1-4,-,TGTGCCAGCGCCTTGTATAATGAAAAACTGTTTTTT,CASALYNEKLFF
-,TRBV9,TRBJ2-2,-,TGTGCCAGCAGCTCCGGTAGCGGCACCGGGGAGCTGTTTTTT,CASSSGSGTGELFF
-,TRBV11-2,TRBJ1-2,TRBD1,TGTGCCAGCAGCCGGATTGGGACAGGGTATGGCTACACCTTC,CASSRIGTGYGYTF
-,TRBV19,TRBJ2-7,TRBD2,TGTGCCACTAAAATGCGGGAGTCGGGCTACGAGCAGTACTTC,CATKMRESGYEQYF
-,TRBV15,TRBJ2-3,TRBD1,TGTGCCACCAGCAGACATCCTGGACAGGACCTCGACGATACGCAGTATTTT,CATSRHPGQDLDDTQYF
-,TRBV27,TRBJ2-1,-,TGTGCCAGCAGTTTAGTAGGGGGGGCGGCGTACAATGAGCAGTTCTTC,CASSLVGGAAYNEQFF
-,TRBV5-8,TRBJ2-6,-,TGTGCCAGCAGCTTGGAATCCCGTATCTCTGGGGCCAACGTCCTGACTTTC,CASSLESRISGANVLTF
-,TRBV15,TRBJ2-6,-,TGTGCCACCAGCAGAACTAGGGCCGAAGGCTGGGGATCTTCTGGGGCCAACGTCCTGACTTTC,CATSRTRAEGWGSSGANVLTF
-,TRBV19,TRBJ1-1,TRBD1,TGTGCCAGTAGTGGACGACAGGGATTGGGCACTGAAGCTTTCTTT,CASSGRQGLGTEAFF
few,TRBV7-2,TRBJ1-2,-,TGTGCCAGCAGCTTAGAAGGGAGGGGAGGCTACACCTTC,CASSLEGRGGYTF
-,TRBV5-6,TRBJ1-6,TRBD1,TGTGCCAGCAGCTTGGGACAGGGAAGTTCACCCCTCCACTTT,CASSLGQGSSPLHF
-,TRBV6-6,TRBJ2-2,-,TGTGCCATTGGGTTCGCCACCGGGGAGCTGTTTTTT,CAIGFATGELFF
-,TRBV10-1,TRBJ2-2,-,TGCGCCAGCAGTTCTGCGGTGAACACCGGGGAGCTGTTTTTT,CASSSAVNTGELFF
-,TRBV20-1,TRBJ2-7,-,TGCAGTGCTGTGGGGGCACACGAGCAGTACTTC,CSAVGAHEQYF
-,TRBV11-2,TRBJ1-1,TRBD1,TGTGCCAGCAGCCAAACCGGGACAGCAGATGACACTGAAGCTTTCTTT,CASSQTGTADDTEAFF
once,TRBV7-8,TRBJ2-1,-,TGTGCCAGCAGATACGGGACCATCCCGTACGAGCAGTTCTTC,CASRYGTIPYEQFF